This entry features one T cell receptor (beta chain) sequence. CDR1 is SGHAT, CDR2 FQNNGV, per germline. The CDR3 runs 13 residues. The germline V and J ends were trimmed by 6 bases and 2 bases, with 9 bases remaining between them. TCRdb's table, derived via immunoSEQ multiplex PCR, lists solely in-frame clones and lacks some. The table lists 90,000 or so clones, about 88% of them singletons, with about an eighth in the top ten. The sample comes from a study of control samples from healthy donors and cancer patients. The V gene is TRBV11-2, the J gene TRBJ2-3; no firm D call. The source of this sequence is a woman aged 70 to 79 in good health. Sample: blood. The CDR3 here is CASSVSPTDTQYF. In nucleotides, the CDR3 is TGTGCCAGCAGTGTGAGCCCCACAGATACGCAGTATTTT. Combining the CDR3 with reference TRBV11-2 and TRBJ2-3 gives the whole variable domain EAGVAQSPRYKIIEKRQSVAFWCNPISGHATLYWYQQILGQGPKLLIQFQNNGVVDDSQLPKDRFSAERLKGVDSTLKIQPAKLEDSAVYLCASSVSPTDTQYFGPGTRLTVL.